This TCR beta chain was captured in a study of blood T cell repertoires in COVID-19. TCRdb's table, derived via immunoSEQ multiplex PCR, lists solely in-frame clones and lacks some. The profile covers under 150,000 clones, with 80% appearing a single time and 13% taken by the ten largest. CDR3 size: 12 residues. Germline CDR1 SQVTM, CDR2 ANQGSEA. Between the trimmed V and J ends, which lost 3 bases and 5 bases, there was a span of 10 bases. The TCR was taken from a man aged 60 to 69 with active or convalescent COVID-19. The chain combines TRBV29-1 with TRBJ1-1; D unclear. The sequenced sample consisted of peripheral blood. Written as DNA, the CDR3 is TGCAGCGTTGACGGGGAAGCAACTGAAGCTTTCTTT. Translating gives CSVDGEATEAFF.